These T cell receptor beta chains were read from a single sample in a study of CD8+ T cells in alopecia areata. TCRdb's table, derived via immunoSEQ multiplex PCR, lists solely in-frame clones and lacks some. The repertoire holds 200,000 or so clones, roughly two fifths seen once, with almost 0.5% in the top ten. This specimen consisted of CD4+ T cells sorted from blood, obtained at approximately week 30, from a patient treated with tofacitinib. The receptors were gathered from a human donor with alopecia areata. CDR3s include the opening cysteine and the closing phenylalanine or tryptophan. D genes are given only for firm matches. Rows give clone size only sometimes, using once, few, many, or a class for an expanded clone.

D	size	V	J	CDR3	DNA
-	-	TRBV30	TRBJ2-7	CAWSASPYEQYF	TGTGCCTGGAGTGCCTCTCCCTACGAGCAGTACTTC
-	-	TRBV9	TRBJ1-1	CASSAQGPLNTEAFF	TGTGCCAGCAGCGCCCAGGGACCACTGAACACTGAAGCTTTCTTT
TRBD1	-	TRBV5-6	TRBJ1-2	CASSPGQGNYGYTF	TGTGCCAGCAGCCCCGGACAGGGTAACTATGGCTACACCTTC
-	-	TRBV12-5	TRBJ2-3	CASGRVEYTQYF	TGTGCTAGTGGCAGGGTGGAGTATACGCAGTATTTT
-	-	TRBV6-5	TRBJ1-4	CASSYVRQGTLEKLFF	TGTGCCAGCAGTTACGTTAGGCAGGGGACATTGGAAAAACTGTTTTTT
TRBD2	few	TRBV2	TRBJ2-1	CASQLAGGPAADEQFF	TGTGCCAGCCAACTAGCGGGGGGGCCGGCGGCCGATGAGCAGTTCTTC
-	-	TRBV29-1	TRBJ2-1	CSVEERDTVNNEQFF	TGCAGCGTTGAAGAACGGGACACCGTTAACAATGAGCAGTTCTTC
TRBD2	-	TRBV29-1	TRBJ2-3	CSVSGGADTQYF	TGCAGCGTTAGCGGGGGGGCAGATACGCAGTATTTT
TRBD1	-	TRBV7-6	TRBJ2-7	CASSLAGQGLTYEQYF	TGTGCCAGCAGCTTAGCGGGACAGGGCCTAACCTACGAGCAGTACTTC
-	-	TRBV5-6	TRBJ2-2	CATGGQGYTGELFF	TGTGCCACCGGGGGGCAGGGATACACCGGGGAGCTGTTTTTT
-	-	TRBV6-6	TRBJ1-2	CASREISYGYTF	TGTGCCAGCAGAGAAATAAGCTATGGCTACACCTTC
-	-	TRBV2	TRBJ1-1	CASSDEQNTEAFF	TGTGCCAGCAGTGACGAGCAAAACACTGAAGCTTTCTTT
TRBD2	-	TRBV7-3	TRBJ2-1	CASSLTRTSYNEQFF	TGTGCCAGCAGCTTAACTCGGACTAGCTATAATGAGCAGTTCTTC
-	-	TRBV11-2	TRBJ2-7	CASSLARAGPYEQYF	TGTGCCAGCAGCTTAGCTAGAGCAGGGCCCTACGAGCAGTACTTC
TRBD1	-	TRBV30	TRBJ2-2	CAWNRGSTGELFF	TGTGCCTGGAACAGGGGATCCACCGGGGAGCTGTTTTTT
-	-	TRBV6-5	TRBJ2-5	CASSYSGRMSQYF	TGTGCCAGCAGTTACTCGGGGCGGATGAGCCAGTACTTC
-	few	TRBV29-1	TRBJ1-2	CSEEAGYTF	TGCAGCGAGGAGGCTGGCTACACCTTC
-	-	TRBV30	TRBJ2-5	CAWSVSATRGETQYF	TGTGCCTGGAGTGTATCGGCCACTCGAGGAGAGACCCAGTACTTC
-	-	TRBV2	TRBJ2-7	CASSDRTSYEQYF	TGTGCCAGCAGTGATAGGACATCCTACGAGCAGTACTTC
-	-	TRBV7-8	TRBJ2-3	CASSPTTGEDTQYF	TGTGCCAGCAGCCCTACCACTGGGGAAGATACGCAGTATTTT
TRBD1	-	TRBV6-1	TRBJ2-7	CASNRDRNYEQYF	TGTGCCAGCAACAGGGACAGAAACTACGAGCAGTACTTC
TRBD1	few	TRBV29-1	TRBJ2-7	CSVVLEDRGYEQYF	TGCAGCGTTGTTTTAGAGGACAGGGGTTACGAGCAGTACTTC
-	few	TRBV7-6	TRBJ2-7	CASSLAEDYEQYF	TGTGCCAGCAGCTTAGCAGAGGACTACGAGCAGTACTTC
-	-	TRBV27	TRBJ1-1	CASSFGRTNTEAFF	TGTGCCAGCAGTTTTGGGCGGACGAACACTGAAGCTTTCTTT
-	few	TRBV5-1	TRBJ1-5	CASSSSGTADQPQHF	TGCGCCAGCAGCTCCTCGGGGACGGCGGATCAGCCCCAGCATTTT